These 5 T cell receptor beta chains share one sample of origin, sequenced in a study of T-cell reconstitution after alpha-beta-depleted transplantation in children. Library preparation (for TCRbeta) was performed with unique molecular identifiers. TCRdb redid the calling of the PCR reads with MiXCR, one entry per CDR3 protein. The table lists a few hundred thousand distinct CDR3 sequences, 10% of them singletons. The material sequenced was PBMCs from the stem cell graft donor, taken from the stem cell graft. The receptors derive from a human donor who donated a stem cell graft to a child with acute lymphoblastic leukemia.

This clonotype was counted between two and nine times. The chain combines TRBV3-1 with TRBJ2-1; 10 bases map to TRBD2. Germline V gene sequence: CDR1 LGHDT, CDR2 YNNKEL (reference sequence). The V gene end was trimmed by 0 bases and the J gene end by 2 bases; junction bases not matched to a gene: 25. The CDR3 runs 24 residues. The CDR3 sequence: CASSQEHNRRVGASGSFTYNEQFF. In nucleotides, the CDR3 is TGTGCCAGCAGCCAAGAGCACAACAGGAGAGTTGGGGCTAGCGGGAGTTTCACCTACAATGAGCAGTTCTTC.

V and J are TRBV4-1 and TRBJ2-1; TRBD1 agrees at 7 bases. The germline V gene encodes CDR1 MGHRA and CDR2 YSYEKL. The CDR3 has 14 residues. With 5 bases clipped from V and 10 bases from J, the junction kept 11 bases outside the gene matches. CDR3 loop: CASSYAGTVKEQFF. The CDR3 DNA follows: TGCGCCAGCAGCTACGCCGGGACAGTTAAAGAGCAGTTCTTC.

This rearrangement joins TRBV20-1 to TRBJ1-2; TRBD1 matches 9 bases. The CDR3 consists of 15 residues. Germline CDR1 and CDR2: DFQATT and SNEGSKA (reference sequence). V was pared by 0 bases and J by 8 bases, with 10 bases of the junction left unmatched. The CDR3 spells CSARDPWTGEGGYTF. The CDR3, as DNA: TGCAGTGCTAGAGACCCCTGGACAGGGGAAGGAGGCTACACCTTC.

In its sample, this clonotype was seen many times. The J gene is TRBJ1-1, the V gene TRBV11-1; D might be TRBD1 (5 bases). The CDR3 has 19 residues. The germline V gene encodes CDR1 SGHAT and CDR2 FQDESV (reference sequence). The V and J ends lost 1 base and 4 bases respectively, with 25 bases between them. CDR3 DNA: TGTGCCAGCAGCTTAGTTGGCCGCTTTAGTCAGGGAAAGAGCACTGAAGCTTTCTTT. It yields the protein CASSLVGRFSQGKSTEAFF.

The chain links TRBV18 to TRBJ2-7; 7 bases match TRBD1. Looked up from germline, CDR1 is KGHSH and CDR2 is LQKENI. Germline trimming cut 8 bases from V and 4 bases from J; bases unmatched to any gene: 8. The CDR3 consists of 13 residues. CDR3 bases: TGTGCCAGCGGGGCCACAGGGGTTTACGAGCAGTACTTC. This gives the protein CASGATGVYEQYF.